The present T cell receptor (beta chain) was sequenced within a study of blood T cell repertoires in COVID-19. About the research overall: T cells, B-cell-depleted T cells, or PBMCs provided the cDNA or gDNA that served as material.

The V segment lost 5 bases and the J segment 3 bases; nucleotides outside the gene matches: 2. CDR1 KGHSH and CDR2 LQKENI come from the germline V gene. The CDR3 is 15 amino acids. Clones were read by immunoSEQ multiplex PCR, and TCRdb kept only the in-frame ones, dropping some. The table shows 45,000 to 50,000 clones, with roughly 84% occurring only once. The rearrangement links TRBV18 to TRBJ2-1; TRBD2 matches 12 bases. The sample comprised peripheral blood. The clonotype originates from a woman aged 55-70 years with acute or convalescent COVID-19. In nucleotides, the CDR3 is TGTGCCAGCTCAGGACTAGCGGGGTTCTACAATGAGCAGTTCTTC. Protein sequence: CASSGLAGFYNEQFF.